Listed below are T cell receptor beta chains from one sample, sequenced in a study of chemoradiotherapy in HPV16-positive cancers. Produced via immunoSEQ multiplex PCR; TCRdb's table is partial and in-frame only. The repertoire holds 9,500 to 15,000 clones, with roughly 90% as singletons. The specimen was blood, collected from a patient who underwent chemoradiotherapy. These receptors all come from a human donor with HPV-associated anogenital cancer. Each CDR3 is given with its conserved first and last residue. The D gene is left open where the match is weak. The size entry is marked missing in some rows and otherwise reads once, few, many or a size class.

V gene	clone size	J gene	D gene	CDR3 protein	CDR3 DNA
TRBV2	few	TRBJ1-1	TRBD1	CASSDTGTVNTEAFF	TGTGCCAGCAGTGATACCGGGACAGTGAACACTGAAGCTTTCTTT
TRBV19	-	TRBJ1-1	TRBD1	CASSHRGQGTEAFF	TGTGCCAGTAGTCACAGGGGGCAGGGCACTGAAGCTTTCTTT
TRBV6-1	-	TRBJ1-2	TRBD1	CASLTGGRGYGYTF	TGTGCCAGCCTTACAGGGGGTAGAGGGTATGGCTACACCTTC
TRBV10-1	-	TRBJ2-2	TRBD2	CASSEERGGLNGGELFF	TGCGCCAGCAGTGAAGAGCGGGGGGGCCTGAATGGCGGGGAGCTGTTTTTT
TRBV9	-	TRBJ2-1	-	CASNSNGAPPVNEQFF	TGTGCCAGCAACTCAAACGGGGCTCCTCCAGTAAATGAGCAGTTCTTC
TRBV27	-	TRBJ1-1	-	CASSLSSQARTEAFF	TGTGCCAGCAGTTTATCGAGCCAGGCGCGCACTGAAGCTTTCTTT
TRBV18	-	TRBJ2-5	-	CASSKGVQETQYF	TGTGCCAGCTCAAAGGGGGTCCAAGAGACCCAGTACTTC
TRBV7-7	-	TRBJ2-2	-	CASSPAEIPLSTTGELFF	TGTGCCAGCAGCCCAGCCGAGATCCCTCTTTCAACCACCGGGGAGCTGTTTTTT
TRBV20-1	-	TRBJ2-1	-	CSARAVNEQFF	TGCAGTGCTAGAGCGGTCAATGAGCAGTTCTTC
TRBV9	-	TRBJ1-1	-	CASSVGATGLYAFF	TGTGCCAGCAGCGTAGGAGCCACAGGGCTCTACGCTTTCTTT
TRBV7-9	-	TRBJ1-2	-	CASSLAGEIYGYTF	TGTGCCAGCAGCTTAGCGGGGGAGATCTATGGCTACACCTTC
TRBV4-2	few	TRBJ1-4	TRBD1	CASSQGQGNEKLFF	TGTGCCAGCAGCCAAGGACAGGGGAATGAAAAACTGTTTTTT
TRBV19	-	TRBJ2-1	TRBD1	CASSIDRAQEQFF	TGTGCCAGTAGTATTGACAGGGCACAAGAGCAGTTCTTC
TRBV7-2	-	TRBJ1-3	-	CASSLAEWLGNTIYF	TGTGCCAGCAGCTTAGCGGAGTGGTTAGGAAACACCATATATTTT
TRBV19	-	TRBJ1-1	TRBD1	CASSLGTGRFF	TGTGCCAGTAGCCTTGGGACAGGGAGATTCTTT
TRBV29-1	-	TRBJ1-2	TRBD1	CSATPFDREGGYTF	TGCAGCGCCACCCCGTTTGACAGGGAGGGTGGCTACACCTTC
TRBV7-9	-	TRBJ1-2	-	CASSLHRTGDYGYTF	TGTGCCAGCAGCTTACACCGGACGGGAGACTATGGCTACACCTTC
TRBV29-1	-	TRBJ2-7	-	CSVLAEGSSYEQYF	TGCAGCGTCTTGGCGGAGGGGAGCTCCTACGAGCAGTACTTC
TRBV5-1	-	TRBJ2-7	TRBD1	CASSLDRAYEQYF	TGCGCCAGCAGCCTGGACAGGGCATACGAGCAGTACTTC
TRBV7-3	-	TRBJ1-1	-	CASKVTPNTEAFF	TGTGCCAGCAAGGTGACACCGAACACTGAAGCTTTCTTT
TRBV5-5	-	TRBJ2-1	-	CASSPRWLGQFF	TGTGCCAGCAGTCCCAGGTGGTTGGGGCAGTTCTTC
TRBV5-1	few	TRBJ1-2	TRBD1	CASSLQGDYGYTF	TGCGCCAGCAGCTTGCAGGGGGACTATGGCTACACCTTC
TRBV5-4	-	TRBJ1-1	-	CASSPKGGDTEAFF	TGTGCCAGCAGCCCGAAGGGGGGGGACACTGAAGCTTTCTTT
TRBV7-9	-	TRBJ2-7	-	CASRGPRYEQYF	TGTGCCAGCCGGGGCCCGCGGTACGAGCAGTACTTC
TRBV7-9	-	TRBJ2-1	TRBD2	CASSLGGLAAEQFF	TGTGCCAGCAGCTTGGGGGGACTAGCAGCCGAGCAGTTCTTC
TRBV5-1	-	TRBJ2-1	-	CASSLGEPGGEQFF	TGCGCCAGCAGCTTGGGGGAGCCCGGGGGTGAGCAGTTCTTC
TRBV9	-	TRBJ2-7	-	CASSVGADPYEQYF	TGTGCCAGCAGCGTAGGGGCGGACCCCTACGAGCAGTACTTC
TRBV4-2	once	TRBJ1-5	TRBD1	CASSADRDERWPQHF	TGTGCCAGCAGCGCGGACAGGGACGAACGATGGCCCCAGCATTTT
TRBV5-1	-	TRBJ2-1	-	CASSPRGNYNEQFF	TGCGCCAGCAGCCCTCGGGGGAACTACAATGAGCAGTTCTTC
TRBV19	-	TRBJ1-1	TRBD1	CASSPGLGTVNTEAFF	TGTGCCAGTAGTCCCGGTCTGGGGACAGTGAACACTGAAGCTTTCTTT
TRBV19	-	TRBJ2-5	TRBD2	CASSRTSGGEQETQYF	TGTGCCAGTAGTAGGACTAGCGGGGGGGAACAAGAGACCCAGTACTTC
TRBV10-1	-	TRBJ2-2	-	CASSEWQGAGELFF	TGCGCCAGCAGTGAGTGGCAGGGTGCCGGGGAGCTGTTTTTT
TRBV2	-	TRBJ2-7	-	CASSRTGGFSFPAYEQYF	TGTGCCAGCAGTCGGACTGGGGGGTTTAGCTTTCCGGCCTACGAGCAGTACTTC
TRBV5-1	few	TRBJ1-3	-	CASSLQGGDTIYF	TGCGCCAGCAGCTTGCAGGGTGGGGACACCATATATTTT
TRBV6-6	-	TRBJ1-3	-	CASGREGNTIYF	TGTGCCAGCGGCAGGGAAGGAAACACCATATATTTT
TRBV6-1	-	TRBJ1-5	TRBD1	CASSDDRAYQPQHF	TGTGCCAGCAGTGATGACAGGGCTTATCAGCCCCAGCATTTT
TRBV2	-	TRBJ1-2	-	CASRQNNYGYTF	TGTGCCAGCAGGCAGAATAACTATGGCTACACCTTC
TRBV11-2	-	TRBJ2-5	TRBD1	CASSSMTGKETQYF	TGTGCCAGCAGCTCCATGACAGGGAAAGAGACCCAGTACTTC
TRBV30	-	TRBJ2-7	-	CAWSRSTVSYEQYF	TGTGCCTGGAGTCGTTCGACAGTCTCCTACGAGCAGTACTTC
TRBV5-4	-	TRBJ2-5	-	CASSFGGGETQYF	TGTGCCAGCAGCTTCGGGGGAGGAGAGACCCAGTACTTC
TRBV7-8	-	TRBJ1-1	-	CASSFDTEAFF	TGTGCCAGCAGCTTTGACACTGAAGCTTTCTTT
TRBV7-2	-	TRBJ1-2	-	CASSLGVGRNGYTF	TGTGCCAGCAGCTTAGGGGTTGGTCGAAATGGCTACACCTTC
TRBV6-1	-	TRBJ1-1	-	CASSDPNRKDTEAFF	TGTGCCAGCAGTGACCCCAACAGGAAAGACACTGAAGCTTTCTTT
TRBV5-1	-	TRBJ2-7	TRBD1	CASSLRDRALEQYF	TGCGCCAGCAGCTTGAGGGACAGGGCTTTGGAGCAGTACTTC
TRBV19	-	TRBJ1-1	-	CASSISVGSEAFF	TGTGCCAGTAGTATTTCGGTGGGTTCTGAAGCTTTCTTT
TRBV7-9	-	TRBJ1-4	-	CASSLGDPGGFEKLFF	TGTGCCAGCAGCTTAGGGGATCCGGGGGGATTTGAAAAACTGTTTTTT
TRBV4-1	once	TRBJ2-4	-	CASSHDGVRDIQYF	TGCGCCAGCAGCCATGACGGGGTTAGGGACATTCAGTACTTC
TRBV7-3	-	TRBJ2-5	-	CASATGTGETQYF	TGTGCCAGCGCTACAGGGACGGGTGAGACCCAGTACTTC
TRBV14	few	TRBJ1-2	-	CASSHQAEGAFGYTF	TGTGCCAGCAGCCATCAAGCCGAGGGAGCTTTCGGCTACACCTTC
TRBV15	-	TRBJ1-5	-	CATSRGRSNQPQHF	TGTGCCACCAGCAGAGGACGGAGCAATCAGCCCCAGCATTTT
TRBV5-4	-	TRBJ2-7	-	CASSLGGSSYEQYF	TGTGCCAGCAGCTTGGGCGGATCGTCCTACGAGCAGTACTTC
TRBV29-1	-	TRBJ2-5	-	CSSLGRVETQYF	TGCAGCAGCCTCGGGCGGGTAGAGACCCAGTACTTC
TRBV18	-	TRBJ2-5	-	CASSPVRNRGQETQYF	TGTGCCAGCTCACCGGTCCGTAACCGGGGCCAGGAGACCCAGTACTTC
TRBV11-2	-	TRBJ1-4	TRBD1	CASSFGTGVNEKLFF	TGTGCCAGCAGCTTTGGGACAGGGGTTAATGAAAAACTGTTTTTT
TRBV19	once	TRBJ1-5	TRBD1	CASRRTGGINQPQHF	TGTGCCAGTAGGAGGACAGGGGGGATCAATCAGCCCCAGCATTTT
TRBV5-4	-	TRBJ1-1	-	CASSFGGPEAFF	TGTGCCAGCAGCTTCGGTGGGCCAGAAGCTTTCTTT